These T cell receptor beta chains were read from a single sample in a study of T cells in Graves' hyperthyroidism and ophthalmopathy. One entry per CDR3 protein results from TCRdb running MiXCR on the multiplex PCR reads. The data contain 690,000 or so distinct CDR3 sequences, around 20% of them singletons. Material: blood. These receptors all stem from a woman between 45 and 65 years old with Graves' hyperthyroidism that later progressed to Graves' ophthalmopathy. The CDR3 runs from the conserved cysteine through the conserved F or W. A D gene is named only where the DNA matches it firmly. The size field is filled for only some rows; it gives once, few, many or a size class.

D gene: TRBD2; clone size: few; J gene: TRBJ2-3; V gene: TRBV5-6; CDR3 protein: CASSFVILAGITDTQYF; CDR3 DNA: TGTGCCAGCAGCTTTGTTATACTAGCGGGGATCACAGATACGCAGTATTTT
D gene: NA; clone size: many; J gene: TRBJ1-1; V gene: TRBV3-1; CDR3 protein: CASSLGLEQAFF; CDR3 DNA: TGTGCCAGCAGCCTGGGGCTGGAACAAGCTTTCTTT
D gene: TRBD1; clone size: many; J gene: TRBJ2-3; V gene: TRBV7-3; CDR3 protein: CASSLGQGFVRTDTQYF; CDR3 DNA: TGTGCCAGCAGCCTCGGACAGGGTTTTGTGAGGACAGATACGCAGTATTTT
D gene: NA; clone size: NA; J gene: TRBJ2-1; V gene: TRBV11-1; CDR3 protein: CASSLAGAPPFQFF; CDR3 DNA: TGTGCCAGCAGCTTAGCGGGGGCCCCCCCCTTCCAGTTCTTC
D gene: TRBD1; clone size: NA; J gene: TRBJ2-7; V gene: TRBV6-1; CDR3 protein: CASGQGASYEQYF; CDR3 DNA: TGTGCCAGTGGACAGGGGGCTTCGTACGAGCAGTACTTC
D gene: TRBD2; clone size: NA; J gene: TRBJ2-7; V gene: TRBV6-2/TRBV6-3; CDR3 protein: CASSYAKSGLAGGPYEQYF; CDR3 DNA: TGTGCCAGCAGTTACGCCAAATCGGGACTAGCGGGGGGCCCCTACGAGCAGTACTTC
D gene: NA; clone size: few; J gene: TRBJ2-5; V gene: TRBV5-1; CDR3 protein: CASTPVTRASRETQYF; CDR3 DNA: TGCGCCAGCACCCCGGTAACCCGTGCCTCGCGGGAGACCCAGTACTTC
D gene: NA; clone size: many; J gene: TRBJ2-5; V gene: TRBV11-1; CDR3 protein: CASSSMGETQYF; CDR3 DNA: TGTGCCAGCAGCTCCATGGGGGAGACCCAGTACTTC
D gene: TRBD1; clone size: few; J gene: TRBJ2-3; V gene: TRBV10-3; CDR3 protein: CATGGQGGDTQYF; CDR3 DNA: TGTGCCACGGGGGGACAGGGAGGAGATACGCAGTATTTT
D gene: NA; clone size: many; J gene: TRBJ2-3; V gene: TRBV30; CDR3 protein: CAWSLGLGHTDTQYF; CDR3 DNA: TGTGCCTGGAGTTTGGGACTCGGACACACAGATACGCAGTATTTT
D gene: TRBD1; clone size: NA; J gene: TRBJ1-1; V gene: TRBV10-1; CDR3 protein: CASTRGTGGGTEAFF; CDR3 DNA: TGCGCCAGCACCCGCGGGACAGGGGGCGGCACTGAAGCTTTCTTT
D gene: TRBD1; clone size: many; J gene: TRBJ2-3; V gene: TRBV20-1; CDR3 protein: CSADRTGSTDTQYF; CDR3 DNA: TGCAGTGCGGACAGGACGGGAAGCACAGATACGCAGTATTTT
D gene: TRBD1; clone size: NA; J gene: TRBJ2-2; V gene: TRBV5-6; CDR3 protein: CASNSRDRANTGELFF; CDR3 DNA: TGTGCCAGCAACTCCCGGGACAGGGCGAACACCGGGGAGCTGTTTTTT
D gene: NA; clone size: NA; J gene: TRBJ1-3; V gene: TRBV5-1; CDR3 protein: CASSLVAGIGNTIYF; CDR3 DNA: TGCGCCAGCAGCTTGGTTGCAGGGATTGGAAACACCATATATTTT
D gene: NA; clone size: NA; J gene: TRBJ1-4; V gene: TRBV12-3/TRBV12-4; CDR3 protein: CASSFPGGAFGDSANEKLFF; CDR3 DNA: TGTGCCAGCAGTTTCCCGGGGGGCGCGTTCGGTGACAGTGCTAATGAAAAACTGTTTTTT
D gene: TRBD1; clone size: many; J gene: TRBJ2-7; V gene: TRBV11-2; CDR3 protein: CASSPIARQGARGYEQYF; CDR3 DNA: TGTGCCAGCAGCCCCATAGCCCGACAGGGGGCGAGGGGGTACGAGCAGTACTTC
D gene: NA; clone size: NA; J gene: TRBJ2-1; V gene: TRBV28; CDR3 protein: CASSFRGMRGNEQFF; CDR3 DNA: TGTGCCAGCAGTTTCAGGGGTATGCGCGGCAATGAGCAGTTCTTC
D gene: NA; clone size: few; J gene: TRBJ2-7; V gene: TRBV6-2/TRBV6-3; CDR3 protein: CASSYSPSDLRSHVNEQYF; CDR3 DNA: TGTGCCAGCAGTTATTCACCTTCTGACCTCAGGAGCCATGTTAACGAGCAGTACTTC
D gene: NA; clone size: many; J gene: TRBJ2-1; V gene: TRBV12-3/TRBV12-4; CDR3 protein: CASSTGTPNEQFF; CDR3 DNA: TGTGCCAGCAGTACCGGGACACCCAATGAGCAGTTCTTC
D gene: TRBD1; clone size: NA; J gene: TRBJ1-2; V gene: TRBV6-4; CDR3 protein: CASSESGQGYGYTF; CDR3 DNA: TGTGCCAGCAGTGAATCAGGACAGGGCTATGGCTACACCTTC
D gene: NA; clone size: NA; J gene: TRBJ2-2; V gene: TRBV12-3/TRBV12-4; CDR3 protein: CASTWGGGSGELFF; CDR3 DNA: TGTGCCAGCACCTGGGGAGGGGGTTCCGGGGAGCTGTTTTTT
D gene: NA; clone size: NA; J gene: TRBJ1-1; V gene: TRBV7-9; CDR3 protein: CASSPVVTEAFF; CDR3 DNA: TGTGCCAGCAGCCCGGTGGTCACTGAAGCTTTCTTT